This TCR beta chain was identified during a study of blood T cells in healthy people across ages. With a J-beta primer mix and a sample-barcoded 5' primer, a second PCR ran 7 to 11 cycles. Each cDNA was tagged by a template-switch adaptor containing 12 random nucleotides. TCRdb analysed the 5' RACE reads with MiXCR anew, one entry per CDR3 protein. The repertoire has about 1.4 million distinct CDR3 sequences, around 59% of them found once; the top ten carry roughly 7%. A remark on this clonotype: One end of the junction fails to match germline, which may point to a read error.

Healthy Caucasian individuals from Russia aged 6 to 90 served as donors. Germline CDR1 and CDR2: LGHNA and YNFKEQ. The CDR3 has 19 residues. What was sequenced was blood. The genes are TRBV4-2 and TRBJ1-5; no reliable D call. This clonotype was sampled from a young man in good health. CDR3 sequence: CVSSQGLSPEHSGHQPQHF. DNA for the CDR3: TGTGTCAGCAGCCAAGGCTTGTCTCCCGAGCACTCAGGTCATCAGCCCCAGCATTTT.